Below, 27 T cell receptor beta chains from the same sample are listed, as sequenced in a study of T cell responses to AZD1222 COVID-19 vaccine. Profiled with immunoSEQ multiplex PCR; TCRdb holds only in-frame clones, not every one. The data contain approximately 65,000 clones, roughly three quarters of them singletons. Material: peripheral blood, obtained on day 0 of AZD1222 vaccination. The source is an adult in good health.

V and J are TRBV3-1 (or the pseudogene TRBV3-2) and TRBJ2-4; D is perhaps TRBD2 (5 bases). In germline, CDR1 is LGHDT, CDR2 YNNKEL (reference sequence). The CDR3 loop spans 13 amino acids. The V end lost 1 base, the J end lost 10 bases, and 11 bases lay between the germline ends. The CDR3 coding sequence is TGTGCCAGCAGCCAAGGATTCTGGAGGATTCAGTACTTC. Translation gives CASSQGFWRIQYF.

J is TRBJ2-2 and V is TRBV12-5; 7 positions match TRBD1. In germline, CDR1 is LGHNT, CDR2 FRNRAP. The CDR3 is 18 residues long. The junction had 11 bases not matched to a gene; V was cut back by 2 bases and J by 2 bases. This CDR3 reads CASGLPPPGTDNTGELFF. The CDR3 DNA reads TGTGCTAGTGGTTTGCCCCCCCCCGGGACAGACAACACCGGGGAGCTGTTTTTT. Drawing the rest from reference TRBV12-5 and TRBJ2-2, the complete variable domain is DARVTQTPRHKVTEMGQEVTMRCQPILGHNTVFWYRQTMMQGLELLAYFRNRAPLDDSGMPKDRFSAEMPDATLATLKIQPSEPRDSAVYFCASGLPPPGTDNTGELFFGEGSRLTVL.

This clone was seen more than once but under ten times. This sample includes further DNA sequences coding for the same CDR3. V gene TRBV12-3 or TRBV12-4 combines with J gene TRBJ2-5, with 7 nucleotides matching TRBD1. With 5 bases clipped from V and 3 bases from J, the junction kept 3 bases outside the gene matches. The CDR3 loop spans 13 amino acids. CDR3 nucleotide sequence: TGTGCCAGCAGTCCCGACAGGGAAGAGACCCAGTACTTC. As protein: CASSPDREETQYF.

The rearrangement joins TRBV18 to TRBJ1-1; D gene unclear. The CDR3 sequence is 14 residues long. The V gene's germline CDR1 is KGHSH and CDR2 LQKENI. The V end lost 3 bases, the J end lost 3 bases, and 11 bases lay between the germline ends. Here the CDR3 DNA reads TGTGCCAGCTCACCCCAAGGGAGGGACACTGAAGCTTTCTTT. Amino acids: CASSPQGRDTEAFF.

This clone has just one count. The chain carries TRBV11-2 and TRBJ2-5, with D perhaps TRBD2 (6 bases). This CDR3 comprises 13 residues. Germline CDR1 SGHAT, CDR2 FQNNGV. Trimming removed 3 bases from V and 1 base from J, with 6 bases in between. CDR3 in amino acids: CASSLGLQETQYF. CDR3 nucleotide sequence: TGTGCCAGCAGCTTGGGACTCCAAGAGACCCAGTACTTC.

V and J are TRBV5-1 and TRBJ2-1, with D perhaps assigned TRBD1 or TRBD2 (5 bases each). CDR1 is SGHRS, CDR2 YFSETQ, per germline. The CDR3 length is 14 residues. V lost 7 bases to trimming and J lost 6 bases, with 17 bases between them. The CDR3, as DNA: TGCGCCAGCTACGGGACCAGGACCCGCAATGAGCAGTTCTTC. Translation gives CASYGTRTRNEQFF.

The chain joins TRBV11-1 to TRBJ2-7; weak D call: TRBD2 (6 bases). Trimming cost V 5 bases and J 5 bases, with 16 bases left between them. The CDR3 spans 14 residues. Germline V gives CDR1 SGHAT, CDR2 FQDESV (reference sequence). The CDR3: CASSATGTLDEQYF. In DNA form, the CDR3 reads TGTGCCAGCAGCGCTACCGGGACTTTGGACGAGCAGTACTTC.

This chain links TRBV10-2 with TRBJ1-6; 7 nucleotides agree with TRBD1. V lost 6 bases, J lost 7 bases, and 6 bases stayed unmatched. Germline CDR1 reads WSHSY; CDR2 reads SAAADI. The CDR3 has 14 amino acids. The CDR3 nucleotides are TGCGCCAGCAGGGAGGGACAGCTAAATTCACCCCTCCACTTT. Its translation: CASREGQLNSPLHF.

The gene calls are TRBV2 and TRBJ1-5; D gene ambiguous. Trimming left V 0 bases short and J 13 bases short, with 16 bases between. The CDR3 contains 14 residues. Germline lookup yields CDR1 SNHLY and CDR2 FYNNEI. CDR3 coding DNA: TGTGCCAGCAGTGAAGCGGAGAACCTGGCACGGCAGCATTTT. Translation: CASSEAENLARQHF.

The chain employs TRBV5-6 and TRBJ2-7; 9 positions agree with TRBD2. The V segment lost 0 bases and the J segment 7 bases; nucleotides outside the gene matches: 17. The CDR3 has 18 residues. Per the germline V gene, CDR1 is SGHDT and CDR2 is YYEEEE. CDR3 amino acids: CASSLDLLAGTSTLEQYF. In DNA, the CDR3 is TGTGCCAGCAGCTTGGATTTGCTAGCGGGGACCTCTACGTTGGAGCAGTACTTC. The entire variable domain, with the rest obtained from reference TRBV5-6 and TRBJ2-7, is as follows: DAGVTQSPTHLIKTRGQQVTLRCSPKSGHDTVSWYQQALGQGPQFIFQYYEEEERQRGNFPDRFSGHQFPNYSSELNVNALLLGDSALYLCASSLDLLAGTSTLEQYFGPGTRLTVT.

This clone has a single count. V is TRBV2 and J is TRBJ1-5; unclear D gene. CDR1 and CDR2 (germline): SNHLY, FYNNEI. Trimming took off 2 bases at V and 0 bases at J, with 5 bases between the two ends. The CDR3 covers 14 residues. CDR3 nucleotide sequence: TGTGCCAGCAGTGAATGGGGTAGCAATCAGCCCCAGCATTTT. Translation gives CASSEWGSNQPQHF. The whole variable domain, filled in from reference TRBV2 and TRBJ1-5, reads EPEVTQTPSHQVTQMGQEVILRCVPISNHLYFYWYRQILGQKVEFLVSFYNNEISEKSEIFDDQFSVERPDGSNFTLKIRSTKLEDSAMYFCASSEWGSNQPQHFGDGTRLSIL.

The chain recombines TRBV5-6 with TRBJ2-7; 13 bases map to TRBD2. This CDR3 has 17 residues. Looked up from germline, CDR1 is SGHDT and CDR2 is YYEEEE. With 1 base clipped from V and 6 bases from J, the junction kept 10 bases outside the gene matches. The CDR3 bases are TGTGCCAGCAGCTTGTTCCTACTAGCGGGGGGGCCTAGCGAGCAGTACTTC. Protein sequence: CASSLFLLAGGPSEQYF.

This clone appeared once. The chain is built from TRBV7-9 and TRBJ2-7; D gene unclear. This CDR3 is built from 12 residues. Germline CDR1 reads SEHNR; CDR2 reads FQNEAQ (reference sequence). Trimming removed 5 bases from V and 3 bases from J, with 8 bases in between. The CDR3 DNA sequence: TGTGCCAGCAGCCCGCGTATCTACGAGCAGTACTTC. It translates to CASSPRIYEQYF. Filled out from reference TRBV7-9 and TRBJ2-7, the complete variable domain reads DTGVSQNPRHKITKRGQNVTFRCDPISEHNRLYWYRQTLGQGPEFLTYFQNEAQLEKSRLLSDRFSAERPKGSFSTLEIQRTEQGDSAMYLCASSPRIYEQYFGPGTRLTVT.

This sequence joins TRBV10-3 and TRBJ2-5; the D gene is possibly TRBD2 (5 bases). This CDR3 comprises 15 residues. Trimming removed 2 bases from V and 1 base from J, with 11 bases in between. Germline CDR1 ENHRY, CDR2 SYGVKD. The CDR3 nucleotides read TGTGCCATCAGTGAGCGGCCGGACTCCCAAGAGACCCAGTACTTC. Encoded protein: CAISERPDSQETQYF.

The chain has TRBV28 and TRBJ2-7; D is undetermined. This CDR3 spans 13 amino acids. Germline CDR1 MDHEN, CDR2 SYDVKM. Trimming left V 1 base short and J 6 bases short, with 10 bases between. The CDR3 nucleotides are TGTGCCAGCAGTTTATCTCCCTACTCCGAGCAGTACTTC. Translation gives CASSLSPYSEQYF. Together with reference TRBV28 and TRBJ2-7, the CDR3 gives the full variable domain: DVKVTQSSRYLVKRTGEKVFLECVQDMDHENMFWYRQDPGLGLRLIYFSYDVKMKEKGDIPEGYSVSREKKERFSLILESASTNQTSMYLCASSLSPYSEQYFGPGTRLTVT.

The chain recombines TRBV9 with TRBJ1-3, with no clear D. CDR1 is SGDLS, CDR2 YYNGEE, per germline. The CDR3 is made up of 13 amino acids. The V and J ends lost 0 bases and 3 bases respectively, with 4 bases between them. This CDR3 reads CASSVDGGNTIYF. CDR3 bases: TGTGCCAGCAGCGTAGATGGTGGAAACACCATATATTTT.

The rearrangement uses TRBV6-1 and TRBJ2-2; D might be TRBD1 (5 bases). The CDR3 sequence is 13 residues long. Germline CDR1 is MNHNS and CDR2 is SASEGT. Trimming stripped 5 bases from V and 7 bases from J, with 11 bases between. The CDR3: CASSSREHGELFF. The DNA of the CDR3 is TGTGCCAGCAGTTCCAGGGAACACGGGGAGCTGTTTTTT.

This chain joins TRBV12-5 and TRBJ2-5; D possibly uses TRBD1 or TRBD2 (5 bases each). CDR3 length: 14 amino acids. The germline V gene encodes CDR1 LGHNT and CDR2 FRNRAP. Trimming took off 5 bases at V and 5 bases at J, with 15 bases between the two ends. The CDR3 sequence is CASGDKGRRETQYF. In DNA, the CDR3 is TGTGCTAGTGGTGATAAGGGGAGACGGGAGACCCAGTACTTC.

The V call is TRBV24-1, the J call TRBJ1-5; D is uncertain. This CDR3 region has 13 residues. V dropped 1 base and J dropped 6 bases, with 6 bases sitting between them. Germline V gene data show CDR1 as KGHDR and CDR2 as SFDVKD. The CDR3 is CATSDFWGQPQHF. The DNA of the CDR3 is TGTGCCACCAGTGATTTCTGGGGTCAGCCCCAGCATTTT.

V is TRBV6-5 and J is TRBJ1-1, with TRBD1 as a possible D gene (5 bases). CDR1 is MNHEY and CDR2 is SVGAGI in the germline V gene. Trimming left V 0 bases short and J 11 bases short, with 7 bases between. This CDR3 is 11 amino acids long. The CDR3: CASSYSGGAFF. DNA of the CDR3: TGTGCCAGCAGTTACTCCGGGGGGGCTTTCTTT.

This clone came up once. The chain couples TRBV7-6 to TRBJ2-5; D is unclear. The CDR3 has 16 residues. The germline gives CDR1 SGHVS, CDR2 FNYEAQ. V was cut by 1 base and J by 1 base, with 13 bases left in between. This CDR3 reads CASSLVGRAFQETQYF. CDR3 nucleotide sequence: TGTGCCAGCAGCTTAGTGGGCAGAGCATTCCAAGAGACCCAGTACTTC.

The chain recombines TRBV19 with TRBJ2-1; 8 nucleotides align to TRBD2. Germline trimming cut 1 base from V and 1 base from J; bases unmatched to any gene: 3. Per the germline V gene, CDR1 is LNHDA and CDR2 is SQIVND (reference sequence). This CDR3 has 16 amino acids. The CDR3 DNA is TGTGCCAGTAGTATAGCCCGGGGGGGGTCCTACAATGAGCAGTTCTTC. Protein sequence: CASSIARGGSYNEQFF.

The count of this clone is one. V is TRBV9 and J is TRBJ2-7; 9 bases map to TRBD1. The CDR3 loop spans 15 amino acids. Germline V CDR1 and CDR2: SGDLS, YYNGEE. V shed 2 bases, J shed 0 bases, and the junction held 3 bases outside the gene matches. The CDR3 region has the DNA TGTGCCAGCAGCGTCGGGACAGGGCTCTCCTACGAGCAGTACTTC. Translated, it gives CASSVGTGLSYEQYF.

This chain uses TRBV24-1 with TRBJ2-5, with D unclear. CDR3 size: 14 residues. Germline CDR1 reads KGHDR; CDR2 reads SFDVKD. Between the trimmed V and J ends, which lost 3 bases and 4 bases, there was a span of 11 bases. The CDR3 is CATSDPPPTETQYF. CDR3 DNA: TGTGCCACCAGTGATCCCCCCCCTACAGAGACCCAGTACTTC.

This clone was detected only a few times. The chain combines TRBV13 with TRBJ1-1; TRBD1 matches at 10 bases. Germline trimming cut 4 bases from V and 6 bases from J; bases unmatched to any gene: 8. CDR1 is PRHDT, CDR2 FYEKMQ, per germline (reference sequence). This CDR3 is 15 amino acids long. This chain's CDR3 is CASSYSGTGDAEAFF. DNA for the CDR3: TGTGCCAGCAGCTATTCCGGGACAGGGGACGCTGAAGCTTTCTTT.

The V call is TRBV6-6, the J call TRBJ2-4; tentative D call: TRBD2 (5 bases). V lost 5 bases to trimming and J lost 6 bases, with 11 bases between them. The CDR3 spans 13 residues. Germline values: CDR1 MNHNY, CDR2 SVGAGI (reference sequence). CDR3 sequence (DNA): TGTGCCAGCAGTACGACTACGGGAAACATTCAGTACTTC. Translation gives CASSTTTGNIQYF.

The chain uses TRBV5-6 and TRBJ2-7; tentatively, D is TRBD1 (6 bases). The germline V and J ends were trimmed by 4 bases and 3 bases, with 14 bases remaining between them. Germline V CDR1 and CDR2: SGHDT, YYEEEE. This CDR3 comprises 14 residues. CDR3 sequence (DNA): TGTGCCAGCAGCCGGTGGACAGCCCACTACGAGCAGTACTTC. Its protein is CASSRWTAHYEQYF.